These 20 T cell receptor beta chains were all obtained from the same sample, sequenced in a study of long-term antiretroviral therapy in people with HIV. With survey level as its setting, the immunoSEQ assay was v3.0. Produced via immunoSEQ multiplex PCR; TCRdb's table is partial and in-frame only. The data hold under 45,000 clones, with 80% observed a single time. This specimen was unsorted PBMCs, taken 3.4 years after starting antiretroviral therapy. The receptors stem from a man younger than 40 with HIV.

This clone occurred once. CDR3 nucleotides: TGTGCCAGCAGCCTAACCGGGACTACCTACAATGAGCAGTTCTTC. It codes for CASSLTGTTYNEQFF. The chain combines TRBV7-9 with TRBJ2-1; 7 nucleotides line up with TRBD2. V shed 5 bases and J 2 bases; nucleotides not matched to a gene: 6. Looked up from germline, CDR1 is SEHNR and CDR2 is FQNEAQ (reference sequence). The CDR3 sequence is 15 residues long. Full variable domain (outside the CDR3, taken from reference TRBV7-9 and TRBJ2-1): DTGVSQNPRHKITKRGQNVTFRCDPISEHNRLYWYRQTLGQGPEFLTYFQNEAQLEKSRLLSDRFSAERPKGSFSTLEIQRTEQGDSAMYLCASSLTGTTYNEQFFGPGTRLTVL.

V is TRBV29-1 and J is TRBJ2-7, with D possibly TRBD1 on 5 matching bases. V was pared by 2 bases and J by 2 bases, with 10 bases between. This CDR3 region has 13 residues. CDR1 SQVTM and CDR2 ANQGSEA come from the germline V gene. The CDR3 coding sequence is TGCAGCGTTGAATCCAGGGAACCCTACGAGCAGTACTTC. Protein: CSVESREPYEQYF.

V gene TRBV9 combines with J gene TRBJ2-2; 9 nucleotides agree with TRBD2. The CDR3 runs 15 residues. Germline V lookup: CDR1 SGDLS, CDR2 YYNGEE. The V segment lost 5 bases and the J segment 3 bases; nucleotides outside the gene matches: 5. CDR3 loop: CASRKREVDTGELFF. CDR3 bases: TGTGCCAGCAGAAAGCGGGAGGTTGACACCGGGGAGCTGTTTTTT.

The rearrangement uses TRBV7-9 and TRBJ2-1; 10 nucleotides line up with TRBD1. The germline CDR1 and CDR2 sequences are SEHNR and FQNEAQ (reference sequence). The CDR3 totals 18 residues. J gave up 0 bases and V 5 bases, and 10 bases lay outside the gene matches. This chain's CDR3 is CASSPGTGDTSSYNEQFF. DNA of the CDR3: TGTGCCAGCAGCCCAGGGACAGGGGATACGAGCTCCTACAATGAGCAGTTCTTC.

CDR3 nucleotide sequence: TGTGCCAGCAGCCCTGGGGGGGTTTACGAGCAGTACTTC. This translates into CASSPGGVYEQYF. The chain combines TRBV28 with TRBJ2-7, with 7 bases fitting TRBD2. The ends lost 6 bases at V and 4 bases at J; junction bases unmatched: 6. CDR3 length: 13 amino acids. The V gene's germline CDR1 is MDHEN and CDR2 SYDVKM.

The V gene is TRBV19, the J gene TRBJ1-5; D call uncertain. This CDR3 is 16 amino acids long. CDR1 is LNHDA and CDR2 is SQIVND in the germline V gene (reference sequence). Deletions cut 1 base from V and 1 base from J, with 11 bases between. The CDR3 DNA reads TGTGCCAGTAGTATAGTTGGCAGCCCGAGCAATCAGCCCCAGCATTTT. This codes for CASSIVGSPSNQPQHF. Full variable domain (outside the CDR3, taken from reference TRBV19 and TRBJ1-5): DGGITQSPKYLFRKEGQNVTLSCEQNLNHDAMYWYRQDPGQGLRLIYYSQIVNDFQKGDIAEGYSVSREKKESFPLTVTSAQKNPTAFYLCASSIVGSPSNQPQHFGDGTRLSIL.

In DNA form, the CDR3 reads TGTGCCAGCAGTCATAGCGGGACGGGCACCGGGGAGCTGTTTTTT. Its translation: CASSHSGTGTGELFF. The chain recombines TRBV6-1 with TRBJ2-2; TRBD2 matches 8 bases. The CDR3 has 15 residues. The trim removed 5 bases at V and 4 bases at J, leaving 6 bases unmatched. The germline V gene encodes CDR1 MNHNS and CDR2 SASEGT.

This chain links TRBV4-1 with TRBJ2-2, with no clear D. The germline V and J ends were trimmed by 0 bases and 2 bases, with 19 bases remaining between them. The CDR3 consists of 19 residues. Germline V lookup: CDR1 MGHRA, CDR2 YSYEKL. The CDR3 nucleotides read TGCGCCAGCAGCCAAGATCAAGTGTCGGCAAATCTAAACACCGGGGAGCTGTTTTTT. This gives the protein CASSQDQVSANLNTGELFF.

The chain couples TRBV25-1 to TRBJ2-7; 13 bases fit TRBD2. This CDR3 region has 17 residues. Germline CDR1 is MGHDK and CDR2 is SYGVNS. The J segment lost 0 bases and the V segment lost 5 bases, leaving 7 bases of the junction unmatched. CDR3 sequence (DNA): TGTGCCAGCAGTAGAGGGACTAGCGGGGTTAACTCCTACGAGCAGTACTTC. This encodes CASSRGTSGVNSYEQYF.

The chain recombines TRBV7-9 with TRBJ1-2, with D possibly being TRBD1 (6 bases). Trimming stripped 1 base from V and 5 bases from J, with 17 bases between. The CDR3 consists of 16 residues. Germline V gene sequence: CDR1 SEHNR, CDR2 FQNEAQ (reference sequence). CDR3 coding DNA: TGTGCCAGCAGCTTAGGATCTCGGGGGCTGGGGTATGGCTACACCTTC. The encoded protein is CASSLGSRGLGYGYTF.

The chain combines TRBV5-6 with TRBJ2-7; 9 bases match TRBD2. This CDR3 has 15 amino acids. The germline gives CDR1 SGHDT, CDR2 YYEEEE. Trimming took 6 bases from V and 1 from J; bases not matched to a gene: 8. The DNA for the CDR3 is TGTGCCAGCACCATTAGCGGGAGCTTGTCCTACGAGCAGTACTTC. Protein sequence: CASTISGSLSYEQYF. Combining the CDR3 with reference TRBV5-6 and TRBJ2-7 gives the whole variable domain DAGVTQSPTHLIKTRGQQVTLRCSPKSGHDTVSWYQQALGQGPQFIFQYYEEEERQRGNFPDRFSGHQFPNYSSELNVNALLLGDSALYLCASTISGSLSYEQYFGPGTRLTVT.

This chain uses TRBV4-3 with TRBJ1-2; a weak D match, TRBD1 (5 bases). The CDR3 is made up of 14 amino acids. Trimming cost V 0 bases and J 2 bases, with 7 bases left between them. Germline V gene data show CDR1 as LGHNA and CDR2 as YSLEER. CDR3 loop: CASSQDPGNYGYTF. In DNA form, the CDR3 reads TGCGCCAGCAGCCAAGACCCAGGGAACTATGGCTACACCTTC.

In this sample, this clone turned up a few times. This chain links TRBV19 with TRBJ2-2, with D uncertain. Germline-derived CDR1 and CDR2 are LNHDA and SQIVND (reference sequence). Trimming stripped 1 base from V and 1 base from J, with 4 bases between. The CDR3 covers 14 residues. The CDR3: CASSIGGNTGELFF. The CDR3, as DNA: TGTGCCAGTAGTATAGGCGGGAACACCGGGGAGCTGTTTTTT. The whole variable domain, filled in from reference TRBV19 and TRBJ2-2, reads DGGITQSPKYLFRKEGQNVTLSCEQNLNHDAMYWYRQDPGQGLRLIYYSQIVNDFQKGDIAEGYSVSREKKESFPLTVTSAQKNPTAFYLCASSIGGNTGELFFGEGSRLTVL.

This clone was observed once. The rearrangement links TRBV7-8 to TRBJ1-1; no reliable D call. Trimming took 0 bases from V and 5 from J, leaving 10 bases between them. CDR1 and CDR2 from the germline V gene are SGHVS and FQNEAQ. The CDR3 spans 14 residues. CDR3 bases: TGTGCCAGCAGCTTAGCATCTTCTCGAACTGAAGCTTTCTTT. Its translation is CASSLASSRTEAFF.

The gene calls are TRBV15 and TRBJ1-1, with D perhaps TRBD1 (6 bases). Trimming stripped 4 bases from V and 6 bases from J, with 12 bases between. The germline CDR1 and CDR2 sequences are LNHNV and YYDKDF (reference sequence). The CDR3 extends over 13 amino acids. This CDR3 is CATSKSGGPEAFF. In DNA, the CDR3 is TGTGCCACCAGCAAGAGTGGGGGGCCTGAAGCTTTCTTT.

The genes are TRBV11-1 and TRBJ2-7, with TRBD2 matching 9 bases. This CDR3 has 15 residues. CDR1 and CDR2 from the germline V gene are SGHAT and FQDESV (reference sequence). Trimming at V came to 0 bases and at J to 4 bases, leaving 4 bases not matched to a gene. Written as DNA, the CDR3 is TGTGCCAGCAGCTTAGCATCCAGCGGGAGGTACGAGCAGTACTTC. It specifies CASSLASSGRYEQYF.

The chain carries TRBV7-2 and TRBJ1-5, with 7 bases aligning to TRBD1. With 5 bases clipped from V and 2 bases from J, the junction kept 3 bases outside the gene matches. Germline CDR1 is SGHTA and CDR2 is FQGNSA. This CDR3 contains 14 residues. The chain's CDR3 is CASSQDRGNQPQHF. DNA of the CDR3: TGTGCCAGCAGCCAAGACAGGGGCAATCAGCCCCAGCATTTT.

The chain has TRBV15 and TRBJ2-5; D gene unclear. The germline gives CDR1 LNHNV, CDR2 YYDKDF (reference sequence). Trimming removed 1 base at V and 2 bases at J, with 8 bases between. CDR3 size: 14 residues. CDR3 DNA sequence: TGTGCCACCAGCAGAGGGTTCTTACAAGAGACCCAGTACTTC. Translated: CATSRGFLQETQYF.

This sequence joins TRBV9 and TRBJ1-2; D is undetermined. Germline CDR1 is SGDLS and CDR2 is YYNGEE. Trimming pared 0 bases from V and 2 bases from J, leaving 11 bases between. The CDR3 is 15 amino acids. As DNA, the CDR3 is TGTGCCAGCAGCGTAGGGGCAGACGGGAACTATGGCTACACCTTC. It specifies CASSVGADGNYGYTF.

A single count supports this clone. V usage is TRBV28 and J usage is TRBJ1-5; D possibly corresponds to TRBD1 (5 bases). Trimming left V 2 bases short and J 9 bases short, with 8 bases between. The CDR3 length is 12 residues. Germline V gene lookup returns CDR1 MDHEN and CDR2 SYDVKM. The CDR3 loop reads CASSLGGGPQHF. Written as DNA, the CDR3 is TGTGCCAGCAGTTTAGGGGGGGGGCCCCAGCATTTT. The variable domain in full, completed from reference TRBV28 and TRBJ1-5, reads DVKVTQSSRYLVKRTGEKVFLECVQDMDHENMFWYRQDPGLGLRLIYFSYDVKMKEKGDIPEGYSVSREKKERFSLILESASTNQTSMYLCASSLGGGPQHFGDGTRLSIL.